The 2 T cell receptor beta chains in this list originate from one sample, sequenced in a study of blood T cells in healthy people across ages. With a J-beta primer mix and a sample-barcoded 5' primer, a second PCR ran about 7 to 11 cycles. TCRdb reprocessed the 5' RACE reads via MiXCR and lists one record per CDR3 protein. The sample has about 760,000 distinct CDR3 sequences; more than 50% are singletons. The specimen sequenced was blood. Receptor source: a man in his forties in good health.

This clonotype was counted a few times. The J gene is TRBJ2-2, the V gene TRBV10-3; a weak D match, TRBD1 (6 bases). Trimming stripped 4 bases from V and 2 bases from J, with 14 bases between. In germline, CDR1 is ENHRY, CDR2 SYGVKD. CDR3 length: 16 amino acids. CDR3 coding DNA: TGTGCCATCAGTGTTGGAGGACAGAGAAACACCGGGGAGCTGTTTTTT. Translation gives CAISVGGQRNTGELFF.

The J gene is TRBJ2-4, the V gene TRBV4-1; TRBD2 aligns across 7 bases. Germline-derived CDR1 and CDR2 are MGHRA and YSYEKL. Germline trimming cut 0 bases from V and 1 base from J; bases unmatched to any gene: 3. This CDR3 comprises 16 residues. The CDR3 loop is CASSQDVGGAKNIQYF. The CDR3, as DNA: TGCGCCAGCAGCCAAGATGTCGGGGGGGCCAAAAACATTCAGTACTTC.